Following are 11 T cell receptor beta chains from one sample sequenced in a study of CD8 T cells in Susac syndrome. Reverse transcription of roughly 0.5 to 1 ug RNA used random hexamers. Using its own MiXCR run on the immunoSEQ multiplex PCR reads, TCRdb lists one record per CDR3 protein. The data contain about 190,000 distinct CDR3 sequences, 90% to 95% of them singletons. The source material was CD4+ T cells from PBMCs. These receptors were collected from a human donor in good health.

The chain recombines TRBV7-8 with TRBJ1-5, with D possibly TRBD1 on 5 matching bases. The germline V and J ends were trimmed by 1 base and 7 bases, with 11 bases remaining between them. Germline lookup yields CDR1 SGHVS and CDR2 FQNEAQ. This CDR3 region has 14 residues. Written as DNA, the CDR3 is TGTGCCAGCAGCTTAGTCAGGGTACGGCAGCCCCAGCATTTT. This translates into CASSLVRVRQPQHF.

V and J are TRBV12-3 or TRBV12-4 and TRBJ2-4, with TRBD2 identical over 15 bases. Trimming removed 3 bases from V and 0 bases from J; junction bases left unmatched: 3. The CDR3 has 18 residues. CDR3 nucleotides: TGTGCCAGCAGTTTTGAGGGACTAGCGGGGGGAGCCAAAAACATTCAGTACTTC. It translates to CASSFEGLAGGAKNIQYF.

The chain uses TRBV5-1 and TRBJ1-2; D is uncertain. This CDR3 comprises 13 residues. V lost 2 bases, J lost 4 bases, and 9 bases lay in between. The germline CDR1 and CDR2 sequences are SGHRS and YFSETQ. In DNA, the CDR3 is TGCGCCAGCAGCTTCGGTGCACCCTATGGCTACACCTTC. It is translated as CASSFGAPYGYTF.

The rearrangement links TRBV6-2 or TRBV6-3 to TRBJ1-5, with unresolved D. The CDR3 length is 15 residues. The ends were cut back, 0 bases at V and 2 bases at J, with 8 bases in the middle. Germline lookup yields CDR1 MNHEY and CDR2 SVGEGT. The CDR3 DNA reads as TGTGCCAGCAGTTACTCCGGGTTCGGCAATCAGCCCCAGCATTTT. Translating it yields CASSYSGFGNQPQHF.

V usage is TRBV15 and J usage is TRBJ2-1; D perhaps matches TRBD1 (6 bases). V lost 1 base and J 5 bases, leaving 12 bases between the germline ends. Germline CDR1 and CDR2: LNHNV and YYDKDF (reference sequence). The CDR3 contains 15 residues. CDR3 region: CATSRVPTGNNEQFF. Here the CDR3 DNA reads TGTGCCACCAGCAGAGTTCCGACAGGAAACAATGAGCAGTTCTTC.

V gene TRBV4-1 combines with J gene TRBJ1-3; D call uncertain. This CDR3 comprises 17 residues. Trimming took 4 bases from V and 0 from J, leaving 16 bases between them. CDR1 and CDR2 (germline): MGHRA, YSYEKL. The CDR3 reads CASSLPGGSSSGNTIYF. In DNA form, the CDR3 reads TGCGCCAGCAGCCTTCCCGGAGGTTCGAGCTCTGGAAACACCATATATTTT.

The chain uses TRBV29-1 and TRBJ1-2, with no clear D. Germline V gene data show CDR1 as SQVTM and CDR2 as ANQGSEA. The CDR3 is 14 residues long. The germline V and J ends were trimmed by 0 bases and 2 bases, with 10 bases remaining between them. Here the CDR3 DNA reads TGCAGCGTTGAAGATCTGGGAGGGAACTATGGCTACACCTTC. Its translation: CSVEDLGGNYGYTF. The whole variable domain, filled in from reference TRBV29-1 and TRBJ1-2, reads SAVISQKPSRDICQRGTSLTIQCQVDSQVTMMFWYRQQPGQSLTLIATANQGSEATYESGFVIDKFPISRPNLTFSTLTVSNMSPEDSSIYLCSVEDLGGNYGYTFGSGTRLTVV.

The chain links TRBV20-1 to TRBJ2-7; no reliable D call. Trimming stripped 2 bases from V and 3 bases from J, with 11 bases between. The CDR3 extends over 13 amino acids. CDR1 and CDR2 from the germline V gene are DFQATT and SNEGSKA (reference sequence). CDR3 DNA: TGCAGTGCTAGAACCACTGGGGTCTACGAGCAGTACGTC. This gives the protein CSARTTGVYEQYV.

V usage is TRBV12-3 or TRBV12-4 and J usage is TRBJ1-2, with 8 bases that match TRBD1. The CDR3 extends over 14 amino acids. V gave up 4 bases and J gave up 5 bases; unmatched junction bases: 6. The CDR3 DNA is TGTGCCAGCAGTTGGGATGGACAGGGTTATGGCTACACCTTC. Translated: CASSWDGQGYGYTF.

V is TRBV28 and J is TRBJ2-5, with D possibly called TRBD1 or TRBD2 (5 bases each). The CDR3 covers 14 residues. The germline CDR1 and CDR2 sequences are MDHEN and SYDVKM. V lost 2 bases and J 2 bases, leaving 9 bases between the germline ends. The CDR3 spells CASSLGTKQETQYF. For the CDR3, the DNA is TGTGCCAGCAGTTTAGGGACGAAACAAGAGACCCAGTACTTC.

The V call is TRBV2, the J call TRBJ2-1; 8 nucleotides agree with TRBD2. Germline CDR1 and CDR2: SNHLY and FYNNEI. CDR3 size: 14 residues. V shed 10 bases, J shed 2 bases, and the junction held 7 bases outside the gene matches. CDR3 amino acids: CATRGGLAYNEQFF. The CDR3 nucleotides read TGTGCCACCCGGGGGGGACTCGCCTACAATGAGCAGTTCTTC.